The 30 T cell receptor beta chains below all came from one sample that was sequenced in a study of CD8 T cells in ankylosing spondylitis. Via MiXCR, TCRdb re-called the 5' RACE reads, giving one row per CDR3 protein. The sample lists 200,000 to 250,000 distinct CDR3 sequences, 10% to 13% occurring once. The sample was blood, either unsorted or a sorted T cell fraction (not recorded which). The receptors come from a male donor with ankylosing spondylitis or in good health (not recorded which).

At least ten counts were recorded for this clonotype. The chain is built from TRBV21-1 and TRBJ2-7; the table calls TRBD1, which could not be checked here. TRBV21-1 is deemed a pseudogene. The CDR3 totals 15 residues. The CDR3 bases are TGTGCCAGCACCTTAACAGGGGGGGAGTTTAGCGAGCAGTACTTC. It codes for CASTLTGGEFSEQYF.

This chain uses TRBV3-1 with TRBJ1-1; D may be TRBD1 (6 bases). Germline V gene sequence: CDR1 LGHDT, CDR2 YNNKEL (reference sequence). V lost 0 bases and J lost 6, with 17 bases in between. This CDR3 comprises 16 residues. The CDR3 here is CASSQEGRGRGAEAFF. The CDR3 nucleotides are TGTGCCAGCAGCCAAGAAGGCAGGGGTAGGGGGGCTGAAGCTTTCTTT. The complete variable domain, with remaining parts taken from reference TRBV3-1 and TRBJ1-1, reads DTAVSQTPKYLVTQMGNDKSIKCEQNLGHDTMYWYKQDSKKFLKIMFSYNNKELIINETVPNRFSPKSPDKAHLNLHINSLELGDSAVYFCASSQEGRGRGAEAFFGQGTRLTVV.

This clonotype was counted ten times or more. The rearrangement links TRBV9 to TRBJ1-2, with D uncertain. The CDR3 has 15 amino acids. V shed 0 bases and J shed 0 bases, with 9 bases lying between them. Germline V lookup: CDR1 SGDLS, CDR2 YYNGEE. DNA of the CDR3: TGTGCCAGCAGCGTAGAGGTCGCAACTAACTATGGCTACACCTTC. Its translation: CASSVEVATNYGYTF.

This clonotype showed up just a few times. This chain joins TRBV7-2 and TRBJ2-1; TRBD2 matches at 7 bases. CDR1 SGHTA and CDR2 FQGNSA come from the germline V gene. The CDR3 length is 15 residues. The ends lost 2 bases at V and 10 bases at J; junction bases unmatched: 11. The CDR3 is CASSLWAAGDDEQFF. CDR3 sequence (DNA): TGTGCCAGCAGCTTATGGGCGGCGGGGGATGACGAGCAGTTCTTC.

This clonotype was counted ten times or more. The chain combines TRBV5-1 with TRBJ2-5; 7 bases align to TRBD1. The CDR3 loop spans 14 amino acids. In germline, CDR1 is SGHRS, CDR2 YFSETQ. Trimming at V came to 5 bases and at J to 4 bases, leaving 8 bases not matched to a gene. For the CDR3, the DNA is TGCGCCAGCAGGCCACAGGGGTCGGTAGAGACCCAGTACTTC. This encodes CASRPQGSVETQYF. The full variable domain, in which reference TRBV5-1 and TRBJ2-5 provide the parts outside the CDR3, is KAGVTQTPRYLIKTRGQQVTLSCSPISGHRSVSWYQQTPGQGLQFLFEYFSETQRNKGNFPGRFSGRQFSNSRSEMNVSTLELGDSALYLCASRPQGSVETQYFGPGTRLLVL.

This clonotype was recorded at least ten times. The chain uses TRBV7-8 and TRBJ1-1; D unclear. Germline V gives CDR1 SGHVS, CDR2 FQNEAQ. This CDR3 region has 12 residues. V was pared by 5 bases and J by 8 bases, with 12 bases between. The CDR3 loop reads CASSAEVGEAFF. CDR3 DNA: TGTGCCAGCAGCGCAGAGGTGGGGGAAGCTTTCTTT.

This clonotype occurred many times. CDR3 DNA: TGTGCCAGCAGCGCGGAGCAGGGCTCGGTATACGAGCAGTACTTC. Protein product: CASSAEQGSVYEQYF. The chain is built from TRBV7-8 and TRBJ2-7, with D perhaps matching TRBD1 (5 bases). CDR3 size: 15 residues. V lost 5 bases to trimming and J lost 4 bases, with 18 bases between them. CDR1 and CDR2 from the germline V gene are SGHVS and FQNEAQ.

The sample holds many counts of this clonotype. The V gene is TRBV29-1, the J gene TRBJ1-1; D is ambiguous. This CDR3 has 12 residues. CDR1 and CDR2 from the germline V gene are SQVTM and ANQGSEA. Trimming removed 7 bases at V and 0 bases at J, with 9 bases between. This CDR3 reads CSGSGLNTEAFF. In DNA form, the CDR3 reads TGCAGCGGTTCGGGGTTGAACACTGAAGCTTTCTTT.

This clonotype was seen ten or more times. CDR3 DNA: TGTGCCAGCAGTTTAGGGGCGAACACTGAAGCTTTCTTT. Protein sequence: CASSLGANTEAFF. The V gene is TRBV12-3 or TRBV12-4, the J gene TRBJ1-1; D unresolved. This CDR3 comprises 13 residues. Trimming pared 1 base from V and 1 base from J, leaving 4 bases between.

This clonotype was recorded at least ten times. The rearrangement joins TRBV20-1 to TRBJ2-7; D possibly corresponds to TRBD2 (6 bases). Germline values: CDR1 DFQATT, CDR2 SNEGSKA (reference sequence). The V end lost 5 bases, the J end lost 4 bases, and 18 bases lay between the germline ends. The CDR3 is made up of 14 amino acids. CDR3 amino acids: CSAEDGTFGYEQYF. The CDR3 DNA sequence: TGCAGTGCTGAGGATGGGACTTTCGGGTACGAGCAGTACTTC.

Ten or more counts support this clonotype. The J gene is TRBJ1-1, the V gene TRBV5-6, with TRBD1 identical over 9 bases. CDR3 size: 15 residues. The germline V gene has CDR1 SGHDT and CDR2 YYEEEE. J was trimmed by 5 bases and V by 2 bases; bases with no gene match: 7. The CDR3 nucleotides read TGTGCCAGCAGCTTCCGATCGACAGGGGGGACTGAAGCTTTCTTT. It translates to CASSFRSTGGTEAFF. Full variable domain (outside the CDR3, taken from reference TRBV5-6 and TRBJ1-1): DAGVTQSPTHLIKTRGQQVTLRCSPKSGHDTVSWYQQALGQGPQFIFQYYEEEERQRGNFPDRFSGHQFPNYSSELNVNALLLGDSALYLCASSFRSTGGTEAFFGQGTRLTVV.

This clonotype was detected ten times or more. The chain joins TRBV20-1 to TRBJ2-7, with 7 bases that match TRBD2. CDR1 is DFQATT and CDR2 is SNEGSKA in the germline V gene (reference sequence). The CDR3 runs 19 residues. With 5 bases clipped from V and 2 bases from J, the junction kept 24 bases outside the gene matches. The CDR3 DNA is TGCAGTGCTTCGCCTCCTCCCGGGACTGTCTTCGGGAGGCCCTACGAGCAGTACTTC. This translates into CSASPPPGTVFGRPYEQYF.

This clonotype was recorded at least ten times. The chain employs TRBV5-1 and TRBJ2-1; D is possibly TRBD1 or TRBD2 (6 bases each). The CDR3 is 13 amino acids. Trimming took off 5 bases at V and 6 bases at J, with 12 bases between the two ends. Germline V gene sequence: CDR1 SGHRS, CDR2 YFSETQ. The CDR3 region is CASRSQGGNEQFF. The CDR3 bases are TGCGCCAGCAGATCACAGGGAGGCAATGAGCAGTTCTTC.

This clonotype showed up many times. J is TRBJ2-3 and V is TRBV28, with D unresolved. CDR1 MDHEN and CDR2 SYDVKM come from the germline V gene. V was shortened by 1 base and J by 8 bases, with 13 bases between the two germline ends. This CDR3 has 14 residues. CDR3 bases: TGTGCCAGCAGTTTATTATCTGGGCAAGCTACGCAGTATTTT. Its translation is CASSLLSGQATQYF.

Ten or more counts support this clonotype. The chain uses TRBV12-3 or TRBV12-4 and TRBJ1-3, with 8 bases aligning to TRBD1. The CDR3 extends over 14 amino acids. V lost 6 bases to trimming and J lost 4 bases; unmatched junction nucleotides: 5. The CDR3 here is CASSGTGLGNTIYF. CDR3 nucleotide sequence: TGTGCCAGCAGCGGGACAGGACTAGGAAACACCATATATTTT.

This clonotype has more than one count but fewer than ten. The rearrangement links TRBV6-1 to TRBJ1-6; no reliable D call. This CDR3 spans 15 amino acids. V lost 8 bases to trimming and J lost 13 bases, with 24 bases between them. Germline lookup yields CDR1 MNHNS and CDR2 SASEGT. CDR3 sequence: CASSSPSSGIKPLHF. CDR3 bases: TGTGCCAGCTCCTCCCCCTCTTCTGGTATTAAGCCCCTCCACTTT.

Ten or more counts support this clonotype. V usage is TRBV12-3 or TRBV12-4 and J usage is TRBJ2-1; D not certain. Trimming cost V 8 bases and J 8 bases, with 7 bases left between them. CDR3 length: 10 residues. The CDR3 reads CASSRYEQFF. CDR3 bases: TGTGCCAGCTCGCGGTATGAGCAGTTCTTC.

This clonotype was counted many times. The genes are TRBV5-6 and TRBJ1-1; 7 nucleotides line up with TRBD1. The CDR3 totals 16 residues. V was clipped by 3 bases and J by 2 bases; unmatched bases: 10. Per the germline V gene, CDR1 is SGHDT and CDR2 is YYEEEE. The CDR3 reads CASSSRWDSLNTEAFF. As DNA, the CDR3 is TGTGCCAGCAGCTCAAGGTGGGACAGCCTTAACACTGAAGCTTTCTTT.

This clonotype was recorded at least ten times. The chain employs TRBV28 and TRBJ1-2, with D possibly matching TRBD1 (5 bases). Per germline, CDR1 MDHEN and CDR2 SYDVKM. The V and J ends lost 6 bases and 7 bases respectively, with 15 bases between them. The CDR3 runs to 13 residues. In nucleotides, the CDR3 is TGTGCCAGCAGGTCCGGGACCACTCTTGGCTACACCTTC. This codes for CASRSGTTLGYTF.

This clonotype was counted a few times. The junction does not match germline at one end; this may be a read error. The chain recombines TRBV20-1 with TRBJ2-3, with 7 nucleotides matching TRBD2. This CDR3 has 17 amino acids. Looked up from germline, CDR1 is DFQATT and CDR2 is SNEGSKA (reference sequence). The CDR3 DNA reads TGCTGTGCTAGGAACCCAAGCGGGACCTGGGGCACAGATACGCAGTATTTT. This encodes CCARNPSGTWGTDTQYF.

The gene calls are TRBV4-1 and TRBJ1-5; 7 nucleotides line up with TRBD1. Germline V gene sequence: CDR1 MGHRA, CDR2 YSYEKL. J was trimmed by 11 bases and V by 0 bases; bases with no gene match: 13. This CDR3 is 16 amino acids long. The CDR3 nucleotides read TGCGCCAGCAGCCAAGAAGAACGACAGGGTGGTCGGTCCCAGCATTTT. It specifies CASSQEERQGGRSQHF.

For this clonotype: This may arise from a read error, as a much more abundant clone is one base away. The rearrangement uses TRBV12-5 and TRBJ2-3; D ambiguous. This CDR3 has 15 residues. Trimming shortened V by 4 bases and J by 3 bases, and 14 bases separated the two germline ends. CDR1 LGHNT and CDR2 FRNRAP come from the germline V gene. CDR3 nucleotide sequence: TGTGCTAGTGGTTACTTAGGGATTCCAACAGATACGCAGTATTTT. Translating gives CASGYLGIPTDTQYF.

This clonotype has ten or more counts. In DNA, the CDR3 is TGCGCCAGCAGCTTGGAAAGCCAGCACTACAATGAGCAGTTCTTC. It specifies CASSLESQHYNEQFF. The J gene is TRBJ2-1, the V gene TRBV5-1; the D is unclear. Germline assignment: CDR1 SGHRS and CDR2 YFSETQ. There are 15 residues in the CDR3. V lost 0 bases to trimming and J lost 3 bases, with 10 bases between them.

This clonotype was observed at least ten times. The CDR3 DNA is TGTGCCAGCAGTTTCCACAGAATGGTTGCCCTTCGGGAGGCCCTAGCCAAAAACATTCAGTACTTC. Translating gives CASSFHRMVALREALAKNIQYF. The chain carries TRBV12-3 or TRBV12-4 and TRBJ2-4, with TRBD2 identical over 7 bases. The CDR3 totals 22 residues. V was pared by 3 bases and J by 0 bases, with 23 bases of the junction left unmatched.

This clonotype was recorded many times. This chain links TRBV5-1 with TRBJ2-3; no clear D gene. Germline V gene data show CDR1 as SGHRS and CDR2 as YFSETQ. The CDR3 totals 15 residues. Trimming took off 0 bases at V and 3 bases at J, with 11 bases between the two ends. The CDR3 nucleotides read TGCGCCAGCAGCTTGGTTTCCCAACGGACAGATACGCAGTATTTT. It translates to CASSLVSQRTDTQYF.

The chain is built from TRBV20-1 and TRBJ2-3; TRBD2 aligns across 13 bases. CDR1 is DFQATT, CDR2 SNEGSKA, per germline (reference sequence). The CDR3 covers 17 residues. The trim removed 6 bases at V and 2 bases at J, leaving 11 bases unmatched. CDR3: CSAAPGLAGSFTDTQYF. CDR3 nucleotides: TGCAGTGCCGCCCCGGGACTAGCGGGGTCTTTCACAGATACGCAGTATTTT.

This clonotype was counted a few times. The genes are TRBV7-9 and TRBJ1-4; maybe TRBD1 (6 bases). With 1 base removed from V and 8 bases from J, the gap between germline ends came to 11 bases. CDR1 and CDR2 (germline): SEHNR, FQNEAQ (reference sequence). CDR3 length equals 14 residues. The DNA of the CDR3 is TGTGCCAGCAGCTTAGACGGGGGGCACGAAAAACTGTTTTTT. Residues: CASSLDGGHEKLFF.

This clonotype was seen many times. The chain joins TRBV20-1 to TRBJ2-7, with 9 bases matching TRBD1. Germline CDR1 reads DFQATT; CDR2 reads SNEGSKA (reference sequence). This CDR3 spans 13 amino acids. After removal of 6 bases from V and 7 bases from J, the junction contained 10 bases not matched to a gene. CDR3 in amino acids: CSAPADRGPEQYF. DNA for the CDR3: TGCAGTGCCCCCGCGGACAGGGGTCCTGAGCAGTACTTC.

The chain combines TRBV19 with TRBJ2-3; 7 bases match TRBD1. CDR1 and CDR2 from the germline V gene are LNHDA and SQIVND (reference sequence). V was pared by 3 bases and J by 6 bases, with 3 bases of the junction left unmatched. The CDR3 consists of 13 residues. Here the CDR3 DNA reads TGTGCCAGTAGTATCTCGACAGGGGATACGCAGTATTTT. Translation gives CASSISTGDTQYF.

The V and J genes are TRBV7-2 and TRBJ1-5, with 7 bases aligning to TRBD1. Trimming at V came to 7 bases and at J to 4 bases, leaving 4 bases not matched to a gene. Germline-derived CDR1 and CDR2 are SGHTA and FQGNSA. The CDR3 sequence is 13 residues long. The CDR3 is CASTGTANQPQHF. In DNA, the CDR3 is TGTGCCAGCACCGGGACAGCGAATCAGCCCCAGCATTTT.